This entry lists 7 T cell receptor beta chains sequenced from one sample in a study of CD8+ T cells in alopecia areata. Extraction of RNA preceded its reverse transcription into cDNA, which served as the sequencing template. The data were produced by immunoSEQ multiplex PCR, yet TCRdb's version contains in-frame clones alone and is incomplete. The sample includes around 140,000 clones, approximately 45% of them seen just once. The specimen sequenced was CD4+ T cells sorted from blood. Every receptor here comes from a human donor with alopecia areata.

The chain uses TRBV5-1 and TRBJ2-3; D may be TRBD2 (6 bases). V lost 1 base, J lost 6 bases, and 9 bases lay in between. The CDR3 spans 13 residues. Germline V gene sequence: CDR1 SGHRS, CDR2 YFSETQ. CDR3 bases: TGCGCCAGCAGCTTGCGGGAGCGGGATACGCAGTATTTT. This encodes CASSLRERDTQYF.

This rearrangement joins TRBV2 to TRBJ2-7, with D maybe TRBD2 (6 bases). The V gene's germline CDR1 is SNHLY and CDR2 FYNNEI. This CDR3 has 11 amino acids. Trimming stripped 6 bases from V and 3 bases from J, with 6 bases between. This CDR3 is CASRDYYEQYF. The CDR3 DNA is TGTGCCAGCAGGGACTACTACGAGCAGTACTTC.

This clone was seen more than once but under ten times. The chain links TRBV19 to TRBJ2-5; 12 bases map to TRBD2. There are 17 residues in the CDR3. CDR1 is LNHDA and CDR2 is SQIVND in the germline V gene (reference sequence). Trimming took 5 bases from V and 0 from J; bases not matched to a gene: 7. DNA for the CDR3: TGTGCCAGTAGTCTCAGACTAGCGGGGGTACACCAAGAGACCCAGTACTTC. This gives the protein CASSLRLAGVHQETQYF.

The rearrangement joins TRBV9 to TRBJ2-7; 8 positions match TRBD1. Trimming at V came to 4 bases and at J to 5 bases, leaving 17 bases not matched to a gene. The CDR3 has 17 amino acids. Germline CDR1 is SGDLS and CDR2 is YYNGEE. In DNA form, the CDR3 reads TGTGCCAGCAGCCCACCAACCGGGACAGGCCAGTTCGACGAGCAGTACTTC. As protein: CASSPPTGTGQFDEQYF.

The chain links TRBV7-9 to TRBJ1-1; 8 positions match TRBD1. Germline lookup yields CDR1 SEHNR and CDR2 FQNEAQ (reference sequence). The CDR3 covers 13 residues. The V gene end was trimmed by 5 bases and the J gene end by 8 bases; junction bases not matched to a gene: 7. The CDR3 reads CASSIETGAEAFF. Written as DNA, the CDR3 is TGTGCCAGCAGCATCGAGACAGGGGCGGAAGCTTTCTTT.

The chain is built from TRBV29-1 and TRBJ2-1; no definite D call. Per the germline V gene, CDR1 is SQVTM and CDR2 is ANQGSEA. This CDR3 is 13 amino acids long. Trimming removed 3 bases from V and 3 bases from J, with 9 bases in between. CDR3 bases: TGCAGCGTTGATAGCTACAACTACAATGAGCAGTTCTTC. It translates to CSVDSYNYNEQFF.

This clone was found a few times. The chain links TRBV29-1 to TRBJ2-1, with a tentative D call TRBD2 (5 bases). V was clipped by 5 bases and J by 0 bases, with 14 bases between them. CDR1 SQVTM and CDR2 ANQGSEA come from the germline V gene. This CDR3 spans 15 amino acids. This chain's CDR3 is CSVRSGRSSYNEQFF. The CDR3 DNA reads as TGCAGCGTTAGAAGCGGACGAAGCTCCTACAATGAGCAGTTCTTC.